The present T cell receptor beta chain was sequenced within a study of cytomegalovirus exposure and HLA in healthy donors. Whole-study findings and limits: Researchers reported in a later analysis that a missense DCLRE1C variant was tied to TCR beta V- and J-gene trimming. In a later analysis, TCR association rates varied by HLA locus: DRB1 most, HLA-C fewest.

The PCR made use of 60 Vbeta and 13 Jbeta primers. Authors' analysis steps: About 88 million unique TCR beta chains, about 11 million of them shared, were counted by a later analysis. Profiling relied on immunoSEQ multiplex PCR, and the TCRdb table lists in-frame clones only, not all of them. From that table come the V and J calls and clone size; the DNA was used to work out D and trimming. Of about 190,000 clones in the sample, roughly 80% were seen once. Germline V CDR1 and CDR2: MNHEY, SVGAGI. There are 13 residues in the CDR3. Trimming shortened V by 7 bases and J by 3 bases, and 13 bases separated the two germline ends. This clone was found once. Its specificity is unknown.

The chain employs TRBV6-5 and TRBJ2-7, with D possibly being TRBD1 (7 bases). The clonotype originates from a man aged 50-60 years in good health and CMV-seronegative. The sample consisted of PBMCs. CDR3 sequence (DNA): TGTGCCAGCACCAGGGGGGACCACTACGAGCAGTACTTC. Translated: CASTRGDHYEQYF.